A selection of T cell receptor beta chains follows, all from one sample in a study of CXCR3-negative and CXCR3-positive naive CD8 T cells. TCRdb reprocessed the 5' RACE reads, with one entry per CDR3 protein and no DNA. The table for this sample gives over 100,000 distinct CDR3 sequences. The sequenced sample consisted of naive CXCR3- CD8+ T cells from blood. These receptors were collected from a human donor in good health. Some clones in this sample may be carry-over from other donors' samples. Both conserved end residues are part of each CDR3.

>TRBV7-9|TRBJ2-4
CASSSTGEEGKAKNIQYF
>TRBV5-1|TRBJ2-2
CASSLTGDTGELFF
>TRBV15|TRBJ2-1
CATSPGTGNNEQFF
>TRBV4-2|TRBJ2-1
CASSEQRDSYNEQFF
>TRBV12-3/TRBV12-4|TRBJ2-7
CASREQGYPLAGEQYF
>TRBV7-9|TRBJ2-3
CASSLTPDRGPTDTQYF
>TRBV7-9|TRBJ2-7
CASSTSETTYEQYF
>TRBV7-6|TRBJ2-7
CASSSRDAGEQYF
>TRBV13|TRBJ2-7
CASSWGTSGGPAYEQYF
>TRBV14|TRBJ2-3
CASSQGLSTDTQYF
>TRBV19|TRBJ2-2
CASTLGNRPNTGELFF
>TRBV11-2|TRBJ2-1
CASSWNRGQGSYNEQFF
>TRBV5-1|TRBJ1-2
CASSLQPLDNYGYTF
>TRBV9|TRBJ2-7
CASSVRGSAWAAGGPMNEQYF
>TRBV6-2/TRBV6-3|TRBJ2-7
CASSYFTSGSYEQYF
>TRBV29-1|TRBJ2-1
CSVEYVTSGVDNEQFF
>TRBV11-3|TRBJ1-1
CASSLEMGSEAFF
>TRBV7-6|TRBJ2-3
CASSSGEDTQYF
>TRBV28|TRBJ2-7
CASRGVSYEQYF
>TRBV28|TRBJ2-3
CASSPPGRADTQYF
>TRBV29-1|TRBJ2-3
CSVGWSGWEADTQYF
>TRBV29-1|TRBJ2-1
CSVSTSGVYNEQFF
>TRBV24-1|TRBJ2-1
CATSDLGQGAGNEQFF
>TRBV20-1|TRBJ1-1
CSASKVPASRPAEAFF
>TRBV4-1|TRBJ2-2
CASRQAGGTGELFF
>TRBV7-2|TRBJ2-1
CASSPTSGPYNEQFF